One sample yielded the 17 T cell receptor beta chains listed below, sequenced in a study of Graves' ophthalmopathy and Graves' hyperthyroidism. As the template, RNA transcripts were used to amplify TCR beta CDR3 regions. Following a first-round RT-PCR that used HTBI primers, a second-round multiplex PCR was carried out. TCRdb fed the multiplex PCR reads into MiXCR, producing one record per CDR3 protein. The profile covers hundreds of thousands of distinct CDR3 sequences, with 22% appearing a single time and approximately 7% taken by the ten largest. Sequencing was performed on peripheral blood. The source of these receptors is a woman aged 18-29 years with stable Graves' hyperthyroidism. Some clones in this sample may be carry-over from other donors' samples.

The chain couples TRBV2 to TRBJ1-2, with D unclear. This CDR3 has 13 amino acids. CDR1 and CDR2 (germline): SNHLY, FYNNEI. V was trimmed by 5 bases and J by 4 bases, leaving 11 bases between them. CDR3 DNA sequence: TGTGCCAGCAGTTCGGGATCGCGCTATGGCTACACCTTC. Translating it yields CASSSGSRYGYTF.

This clonotype was detected many times. CDR3 in amino acids: CAISDLERLPPGELFF. The CDR3 DNA reads as TGTGCCATCAGTGATCTGGAGAGACTACCGCCCGGGGAGCTGTTTTTT. The chain links TRBV10-3 to TRBJ2-2, with a possible D match to TRBD2 (5 bases). V was shortened by 3 bases and J by 6 bases, with 17 bases between the two germline ends. Germline CDR1 ENHRY, CDR2 SYGVKD. The CDR3 has 16 residues.

The chain uses TRBV27 and TRBJ2-2; D ambiguous. The CDR3 spans 16 residues. Germline values: CDR1 MNHEY, CDR2 SMNVEV (reference sequence). Trimming stripped 1 base from V and 0 bases from J, with 9 bases between. The chain's CDR3 is CASSLFVGSNTGELFF. In nucleotides, the CDR3 is TGTGCCAGCAGTTTATTTGTCGGATCGAACACCGGGGAGCTGTTTTTT.

The CDR3 region has the DNA TGTGCCAGCAATTTCGGCGGCACAACTAATGAAAAACTGTTTTTT. It encodes CASNFGGTTNEKLFF. V is TRBV6-5 and J is TRBJ1-4; D not certain. CDR1 and CDR2 (germline): MNHEY, SVGAGI. V was cut by 7 bases and J by 0 bases, with 12 bases left in between. The CDR3 spans 15 residues.

About this clonotype itself: Relative to the germline gene, one junction end is altered; a read error may explain this. This chain links TRBV5-6 with TRBJ1-1; D uncertain. The germline gives CDR1 SGHDT, CDR2 YYEEEE. The CDR3 runs to 12 residues. CDR3 residues: CASSFGTTEALF. As DNA, the CDR3 is TGTGCCAGCAGCTTTGGTACCACTGAAGCTCTCTTT.

The rearrangement uses TRBV4-1 and TRBJ2-7; 7 bases are a match to TRBD1. CDR1 and CDR2 from the germline V gene are MGHRA and YSYEKL. The CDR3 is 15 residues long. J gave up 0 bases and V 2 bases, and 4 bases lay outside the gene matches. The CDR3 sequence is CASSQRDSYSYEQYF. Written as DNA, the CDR3 is TGCGCCAGCAGCCAAAGGGACAGCTACTCCTACGAGCAGTACTTC.

This clonotype has at least ten counts. This chain links TRBV28 with TRBJ1-5; D perhaps matches TRBD1 (6 bases). This CDR3 is 13 amino acids long. CDR1 and CDR2 (germline): MDHEN, SYDVKM. Trimming removed 6 bases from V and 8 bases from J, with 14 bases in between. CDR3 coding DNA: TGTGCCAGCAGGGAGGGGGGGTATGAGCCCCAGCATTTT. Its translation: CASREGGYEPQHF. The full variable domain, in which reference TRBV28 and TRBJ1-5 provide the parts outside the CDR3, is DVKVTQSSRYLVKRTGEKVFLECVQDMDHENMFWYRQDPGLGLRLIYFSYDVKMKEKGDIPEGYSVSREKKERFSLILESASTNQTSMYLCASREGGYEPQHFGDGTRLSIL.

This clonotype was seen at least ten times. This chain joins TRBV20-1 and TRBJ2-7; D possibly uses TRBD1 or TRBD2 (5 bases each). V lost 0 bases and J lost 1, with 13 bases in between. The CDR3 is 15 amino acids. The germline CDR1 and CDR2 sequences are DFQATT and SNEGSKA (reference sequence). The CDR3 bases are TGCAGTGCTAGAGACGGGACCGATATTTCCTACGAGCAGTACTTC. This encodes CSARDGTDISYEQYF.

The chain has TRBV5-1 and TRBJ2-7; D unresolved. With 0 bases removed from V and 0 bases from J, the gap between germline ends came to 10 bases. CDR3 length: 15 amino acids. Germline V CDR1 and CDR2: SGHRS, YFSETQ. The CDR3 spells CASSLERHSSYEQYF. The CDR3 DNA sequence: TGCGCCAGCAGCTTGGAAAGGCACAGCTCCTACGAGCAGTACTTC.

The CDR3 region is CASSLNLVVGYTF. In nucleotides, the CDR3 is TGTGCCAGCAGTTTAAATTTGGTTGTGGGCTACACCTTC. This sequence joins TRBV28 and TRBJ1-2; D is undetermined. Trimming removed 2 bases at V and 8 bases at J, with 12 bases between. The CDR3 is 13 residues long. CDR1 MDHEN and CDR2 SYDVKM come from the germline V gene.

This clonotype was picked up many times. The chain uses TRBV19 and TRBJ1-3; D ambiguous. The germline gives CDR1 LNHDA, CDR2 SQIVND (reference sequence). The CDR3 runs 13 residues. Trimming stripped 9 bases from V and 0 bases from J, with 9 bases between. Here the CDR3 DNA reads TGTGCCAGCTCGATCAGCTCTGGAAACACCATATATTTT. It encodes CASSISSGNTIYF.

This clonotype was observed at least ten times. This rearrangement joins TRBV27 to TRBJ1-2; D is perhaps TRBD1 (5 bases). The CDR3 sequence is 14 residues long. Trimming cost V 5 bases and J 4 bases, with 14 bases left between them. Germline V gene data show CDR1 as MNHEY and CDR2 as SMNVEV (reference sequence). The CDR3 bases are TGTGCCAGCAGTCCGACAGAGTGGGGCTATGGCTACACCTTC. As protein: CASSPTEWGYGYTF.

This clonotype was seen a handful of times. V and J are TRBV6-5 and TRBJ1-5; no reliable D call. Germline CDR1 reads MNHEY; CDR2 reads SVGAGI. The CDR3 loop spans 15 amino acids. The V gene lost 2 bases and the J gene lost 2 bases, with 10 bases spanning the gap. CDR3 protein: CASSYRVEGNQPQHF. The CDR3 nucleotides read TGTGCCAGCAGTTACAGGGTGGAGGGCAATCAGCCCCAGCATTTT.

The sample holds a few counts of this clonotype. The chain joins TRBV6-1 to TRBJ2-5; D perhaps matches TRBD1 (5 bases). V was pared by 8 bases and J by 2 bases, with 15 bases between. Germline values: CDR1 MNHNS, CDR2 SASEGT. The CDR3 runs to 14 residues. The CDR3 loop reads CASLSDSRQETQYF. In DNA, the CDR3 is TGTGCCAGCCTAAGCGACAGCAGACAAGAGACCCAGTACTTC.

This clonotype was detected ten times or more. The chain joins TRBV27 to TRBJ1-5; no reliable D call. CDR1 is MNHEY, CDR2 SMNVEV, per germline (reference sequence). The CDR3 runs 13 residues. V dropped 6 bases and J dropped 4 bases, with 10 bases sitting between them. The chain's CDR3 is CASSLRGNQPQHF. The CDR3 coding sequence is TGTGCCAGCAGCTTACGGGGTAATCAGCCCCAGCATTTT.

Many counts were recorded for this clonotype. This rearrangement joins TRBV11-3 to TRBJ2-5, with D perhaps TRBD2 (5 bases). The CDR3 consists of 14 residues. Deletions cut 4 bases from V and 1 base from J, with 10 bases between. Germline V lookup: CDR1 SGHNT, CDR2 YENEEA. The CDR3 sequence: CASSSNRGQETQYF. CDR3 sequence (DNA): TGTGCCAGCAGCTCAAACCGGGGCCAAGAGACCCAGTACTTC.

This clonotype was recorded at least ten times. The chain uses TRBV20-1 and TRBJ2-2; 9 bases map to TRBD2. The CDR3 contains 17 residues. Germline CDR1 and CDR2: DFQATT and SNEGSKA (reference sequence). J was trimmed by 5 bases and V by 1 base; bases with no gene match: 11. CDR3 loop: CSARGGGGTSRTGELFF. The DNA for the CDR3 is TGCAGTGCTAGAGGAGGTGGAGGGACTAGCAGGACCGGGGAGCTGTTTTTT.